Following are 28 T cell receptor beta chains from one sample sequenced in a study of human T cells and chemical hapten exposure. Time point here: pre-sensitization, week 0. Treatment specified: therapeutic diphenylcyclopropenone sensitization with weekly scalp DPC. TCRdb reanalysed the RACE reads using MiXCR and keeps one entry per CDR3 protein. Of about 80,000 distinct CDR3 sequences listed, 12% to 15% are singletons. The sample in question was whole blood, obtained in connection with sensitization to the hapten diphenylcyclopropenone (DPC). All receptors come from a woman between 45 and 65 years old with alopecia areata. Some clones in this sample may be carry-over from other donors' samples.

This clonotype was seen a handful of times. This chain joins TRBV5-1 and TRBJ2-3; 7 bases agree with TRBD2. Germline trimming cut 0 bases from V and 2 bases from J; bases unmatched to any gene: 9. Germline V gene data show CDR1 as SGHRS and CDR2 as YFSETQ. The CDR3 covers 17 residues. The CDR3 sequence is CASSLGPAGDPTDTQYF. In nucleotides, the CDR3 is TGCGCCAGCAGCTTGGGTCCGGCGGGAGACCCCACAGATACGCAGTATTTT.

This clonotype was found many times. The V gene is TRBV12-3 or TRBV12-4, the J gene TRBJ2-7; 8 positions agree with TRBD1. The CDR3 covers 16 residues. V lost 5 bases and J lost 0; bases outside the gene matches: 9. CDR3 nucleotides: TGTGCCAGCAGTAGCCCGGACAGGGACGACTCCTACGAGCAGTACTTC. Translated, it gives CASSSPDRDDSYEQYF.

The table lists this clonotype with a few counts. V and J are TRBV7-2 and TRBJ1-4; D remains unclear. Trimming left V 2 bases short and J 8 bases short, with 12 bases between. Germline CDR1 SGHTA, CDR2 FQGNSA. There are 14 residues in the CDR3. CDR3 region: CASSLSIGAEKLFF. In nucleotides, the CDR3 is TGTGCCAGCAGCTTATCGATTGGCGCGGAAAAACTGTTTTTT. The whole variable domain, filled in from reference TRBV7-2 and TRBJ1-4, reads GAGVSQSPSNKVTEKGKDVELRCDPISGHTALYWYRQSLGQGLEFLIYFQGNSAPDKSGLPSDRFSAERTGGSVSTLTIQRTQQEDSAVYLCASSLSIGAEKLFFGSGTQLSVL.

V gene TRBV18 combines with J gene TRBJ1-1, with TRBD1 identical over 9 bases. V was clipped by 3 bases and J by 4 bases; unmatched bases: 6. CDR1 and CDR2 (germline): KGHSH, LQKENI. This CDR3 has 15 amino acids. The CDR3 nucleotides read TGTGCCAGCTCACCCGAGACAGGGGGTTTCACTGAAGCTTTCTTT. It encodes CASSPETGGFTEAFF.

The chain employs TRBV7-8 and TRBJ2-1, with D possibly TRBD2 on 6 matching bases. With 2 bases removed from V and 4 bases from J, the gap between germline ends came to 21 bases. CDR1 SGHVS and CDR2 FQNEAQ come from the germline V gene. The CDR3 covers 18 residues. The CDR3 DNA reads TGTGCCAGCAGCTTACCCCTACGTCTAGCGCCTATATACAATGAGCAGTTCTTC. Translation: CASSLPLRLAPIYNEQFF.

This chain joins TRBV7-7 and TRBJ2-1; 9 nucleotides align to TRBD1. From germline, CDR1 is SSHAT and CDR2 FNYEAQ (reference sequence). V shed 5 bases, J shed 5 bases, and the junction held 10 bases outside the gene matches. This CDR3 is built from 16 residues. DNA of the CDR3: TGTGCCAGCAGCCCCCTTGCCGGGACAGGGCACAATGAGCAGTTCTTC. It is translated as CASSPLAGTGHNEQFF.

This rearrangement joins TRBV28 to TRBJ1-2; D unresolved. V lost 5 bases, J lost 6 bases, and 7 bases lay in between. Germline V gene sequence: CDR1 MDHEN, CDR2 SYDVKM. The CDR3 runs to 11 residues. The CDR3 reads CASSAPHGYTF. The DNA of the CDR3 is TGTGCCAGCAGTGCCCCCCATGGCTACACCTTC.

This CDR3 is CSAQRQASSYEQYF. CDR3 sequence (DNA): TGCAGTGCTCAGCGGCAGGCGAGCTCCTACGAGCAGTACTTC. This sequence joins TRBV20-1 and TRBJ2-7, with D possibly TRBD2 on 5 matching bases. Germline assignment: CDR1 DFQATT and CDR2 SNEGSKA (reference sequence). Trimming removed 5 bases at V and 0 bases at J, with 14 bases between. CDR3 size: 14 residues.

This clonotype has more than one count but fewer than ten. The chain combines TRBV25-1 with TRBJ1-3; D gene ambiguous. Germline CDR1 MGHDK, CDR2 SYGVNS. The CDR3 sequence is 13 residues long. Trimming shortened V by 5 bases and J by 0 bases, and 5 bases separated the two germline ends. The CDR3 DNA follows: TGTGCCAGCAGTAAGAGCTCTGGAAACACCATATATTTT. It translates to CASSKSSGNTIYF.

This clonotype is classed as medium-sized (0.01 to 0.1%). V and J are TRBV20-1 and TRBJ1-2, with 10 bases fitting TRBD1. V was pared by 6 bases and J by 8 bases, with 12 bases of the junction left unmatched. Per germline, CDR1 DFQATT and CDR2 SNEGSKA (reference sequence). The CDR3 is made up of 14 amino acids. The CDR3 nucleotides are TGCAGTGCCGCTGACAGGGGGCGGACTCGGGGCTACACCTTC. The encoded protein is CSAADRGRTRGYTF.

This clonotype was picked up a small number of times. The chain employs TRBV28 and TRBJ2-1; 7 bases align to TRBD1. V lost 6 bases to trimming and J lost 5 bases; unmatched junction nucleotides: 13. CDR1 is MDHEN and CDR2 is SYDVKM in the germline V gene. There are 16 residues in the CDR3. In nucleotides, the CDR3 is TGTGCCAGCAGCCTCGTAAGGGGGCTGGGGGACAATGAGCAGTTCTTC. Translation: CASSLVRGLGDNEQFF.

The chain uses TRBV15 and TRBJ2-1; the match to TRBD2 covers 10 bases. The V and J ends lost 3 bases and 6 bases, in that order; junction bases with no gene match: 11. This CDR3 is 17 amino acids long. Germline V lookup: CDR1 LNHNV, CDR2 YYDKDF (reference sequence). The CDR3 DNA reads TGTGCCACCAGCAGTCCGACCCTAGCGGGAGTAGCCAATGAGCAGTTCTTC. Translated, it gives CATSSPTLAGVANEQFF.

This clonotype was observed a handful of times. The gene calls are TRBV3-1 and TRBJ1-1, with TRBD1 matching over 7 bases. J was trimmed by 1 base and V by 0 bases; bases with no gene match: 2. Germline CDR1 LGHDT, CDR2 YNNKEL (reference sequence). The CDR3 has 15 amino acids. The CDR3 protein is CASSQDRTGNTEAFF. The DNA of the CDR3 is TGTGCCAGCAGCCAAGATCGGACAGGGAACACTGAAGCTTTCTTT.

CDR3: CASSARRRGLTPNNYGYTF. In DNA, the CDR3 is TGTGCCAGCAGTGCCCGCCGGAGGGGTCTAACCCCCAATAACTATGGCTACACCTTC. The chain joins TRBV12-3 or TRBV12-4 to TRBJ1-2; D possibly corresponds to TRBD1 (5 bases). CDR3 size: 19 residues. Trimming took 5 bases from V and 1 from J, leaving 26 bases between them.

This clonotype was picked up a small number of times. The chain links TRBV12-3 or TRBV12-4 to TRBJ2-7, with D possibly TRBD1 on 5 matching bases. The CDR3 spans 13 residues. V gave up 3 bases and J gave up 5 bases, with 11 bases separating them. The CDR3 nucleotides read TGTGCCAGCAGTTTGGGCAGGGCAAACGAGCAGTACTTC. It is translated as CASSLGRANEQYF.

The V call is TRBV4-3, the J call TRBJ2-7; D not certain. The germline V gene has CDR1 LGHNA and CDR2 YSLEER. The CDR3 consists of 16 residues. The V gene lost 0 bases and the J gene lost 2 bases, with 14 bases spanning the gap. CDR3 sequence reads: CASSQDLLEAPYEQYF. The DNA of the CDR3 is TGCGCCAGCAGCCAAGATCTCCTGGAAGCTCCCTACGAGCAGTACTTC.

In this sample, this clonotype turned up a few times. The chain combines TRBV5-1 with TRBJ2-2; 11 nucleotides line up with TRBD2. The CDR3 extends over 18 amino acids. Per the germline V gene, CDR1 is SGHRS and CDR2 is YFSETQ. V lost 2 bases, J lost 0 bases, and 6 bases stayed unmatched. In DNA form, the CDR3 reads TGCGCCAGCAGCTTACTAGCGGGGGCTCCGTCGAACACCGGGGAGCTGTTTTTT. Translated: CASSLLAGAPSNTGELFF.

This clonotype was picked up many times. The J gene is TRBJ1-1, the V gene TRBV3-1; TRBD1 aligns across 11 bases. This CDR3 has 16 residues. CDR1 and CDR2 from the germline V gene are LGHDT and YNNKEL (reference sequence). V was clipped by 4 bases and J by 5 bases; unmatched bases: 9. CDR3 bases: TGTGCCAGCAGCCCTACGGGACAGGGGGTTAGTACTGAAGCTTTCTTT. It yields the protein CASSPTGQGVSTEAFF. The full variable domain, in which reference TRBV3-1 and TRBJ1-1 provide the parts outside the CDR3, is DTAVSQTPKYLVTQMGNDKSIKCEQNLGHDTMYWYKQDSKKFLKIMFSYNNKELIINETVPNRFSPKSPDKAHLNLHINSLELGDSAVYFCASSPTGQGVSTEAFFGQGTRLTVV.

The CDR3 spells CASSSRGSGNIQYF. The CDR3 DNA reads as TGTGCCAGCAGTTCCAGGGGTTCTGGAAACATTCAGTACTTC. This chain joins TRBV6-2 or TRBV6-3 and TRBJ2-4; a possible D gene is TRBD1 (6 bases). Per germline, CDR1 MNHEY and CDR2 SVGEGT. The CDR3 consists of 14 residues. Deletions cut 4 bases from V and 6 bases from J, with 13 bases between.

This chain links TRBV28 with TRBJ1-5; D not resolved. The CDR3 length is 14 residues. Germline CDR1 reads MDHEN; CDR2 reads SYDVKM. The V gene lost 5 bases and the J gene lost 5 bases, with 13 bases spanning the gap. The CDR3 DNA follows: TGTGCCAGCAGTGGGGAGGTTTGGGATCAGCCCCAGCATTTT. Its translation: CASSGEVWDQPQHF.

J is TRBJ1-2 and V is TRBV20-1, with 7 bases matching TRBD1. The V gene end was trimmed by 0 bases and the J gene end by 1 base; junction bases not matched to a gene: 20. The CDR3 totals 20 residues. In germline, CDR1 is DFQATT, CDR2 SNEGSKA (reference sequence). The CDR3 loop reads CSARDPRIDRDTDNNYGYTF. The CDR3 nucleotides read TGCAGTGCTAGAGATCCCCGAATCGACAGGGATACGGACAATAACTATGGCTACACCTTC.

By proportion, this clonotype is medium-sized. The chain couples TRBV4-3 to TRBJ2-1, with unresolved D. The CDR3 has 14 amino acids. V was cut by 1 base and J by 8 bases, with 12 bases left in between. Per germline, CDR1 LGHNA and CDR2 YSLEER. The CDR3 here is CASSQVSRADEQFF. In DNA, the CDR3 is TGCGCCAGCAGCCAAGTTTCTCGTGCCGATGAGCAGTTCTTC.

This clonotype was detected a few times. The chain combines TRBV20-1 with TRBJ1-5; tentatively, D is TRBD1 (5 bases). Germline CDR1 reads DFQATT; CDR2 reads SNEGSKA (reference sequence). The CDR3 totals 15 residues. With 5 bases removed from V and 3 bases from J, the gap between germline ends came to 17 bases. CDR3 amino acids: CSAPGAASFNQPQHF. The CDR3, as DNA: TGCAGTGCTCCCGGGGCAGCCAGCTTCAATCAGCCCCAGCATTTT.

In this sample, this clonotype turned up many times. The rearrangement links TRBV20-1 to TRBJ2-1; 10 bases align to TRBD2. There are 14 residues in the CDR3. CDR1 is DFQATT, CDR2 SNEGSKA, per germline (reference sequence). V lost 7 bases, J lost 4 bases, and 7 bases stayed unmatched. This CDR3 is CSGLLAGLYNEQFF. DNA for the CDR3: TGCAGTGGCTTACTAGCGGGATTATACAATGAGCAGTTCTTC.

This rearrangement joins TRBV20-1 to TRBJ2-1, with D perhaps matching TRBD2 (5 bases). The germline V and J ends were trimmed by 6 bases and 12 bases, with 18 bases remaining between them. Germline V gives CDR1 DFQATT, CDR2 SNEGSKA (reference sequence). This CDR3 has 12 amino acids. CDR3 loop: CSAQDWTWAQFF. The CDR3 nucleotides read TGCAGTGCCCAGGACTGGACTTGGGCGCAGTTCTTC.

To note about this clonotype: With a much larger clone just one base away, this may be a read error. The J gene is TRBJ1-1, the V gene TRBV7-6; unclear D gene. Per germline, CDR1 SGHVS and CDR2 FNYEAQ. Between the trimmed V and J ends, which lost 0 bases and 4 bases, there was a span of 3 bases. The CDR3 contains 12 residues. The CDR3 protein is CASSLAGTEAFF. CDR3 coding DNA: TGTGCCAGCAGCTTAGCGGGCACTGAAGCTTTCTTT.

This clonotype was detected many times. The genes are TRBV10-3 and TRBJ2-1; the D is unclear. V was pared by 0 bases and J by 6 bases, with 12 bases between. From germline, CDR1 is ENHRY and CDR2 SYGVKD. The CDR3 has 15 residues. The CDR3 is CAISESMRRINEQFF. DNA of the CDR3: TGTGCCATCAGTGAGTCAATGAGGCGGATCAATGAGCAGTTCTTC.

This clonotype came up a few times. The chain recombines TRBV5-5 with TRBJ2-3; D call uncertain. V was shortened by 1 base and J by 2 bases, with 14 bases between the two germline ends. The CDR3 contains 16 residues. CDR1 is SGHKS, CDR2 YYEKEE, per germline (reference sequence). CDR3 amino acids: CASSLYVSSTTDTQYF. CDR3 nucleotide sequence: TGTGCCAGCAGCTTGTATGTTTCCTCCACCACAGATACGCAGTATTTT.